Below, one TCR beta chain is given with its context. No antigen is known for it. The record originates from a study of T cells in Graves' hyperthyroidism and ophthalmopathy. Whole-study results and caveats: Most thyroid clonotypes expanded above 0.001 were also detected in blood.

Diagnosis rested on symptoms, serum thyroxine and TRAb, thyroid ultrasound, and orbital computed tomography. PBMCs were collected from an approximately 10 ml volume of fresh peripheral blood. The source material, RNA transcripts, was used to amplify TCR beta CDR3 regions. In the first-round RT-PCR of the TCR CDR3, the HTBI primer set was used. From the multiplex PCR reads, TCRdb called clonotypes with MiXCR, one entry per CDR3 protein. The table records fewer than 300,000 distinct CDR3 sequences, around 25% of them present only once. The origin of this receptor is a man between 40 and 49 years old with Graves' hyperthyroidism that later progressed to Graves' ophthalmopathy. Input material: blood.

The CDR3: CASSPGTSETQYF. The CDR3 bases are TGTGCCAGCAGTCCCGGGACTAGCGAGACCCAGTACTTC. The chain uses TRBV12-3 or TRBV12-4 and TRBJ2-5; 9 bases map to TRBD2. The CDR3 runs 13 residues. V gave up 5 bases and J gave up 5 bases; unmatched junction bases: 3.